This entry is about one T cell receptor (beta chain). Its antigen is still unknown. This sample is part of a study of CD8 T cells in ankylosing spondylitis. Researchers built TCR beta libraries using quantitative 5'-RACE with molecular barcodes. TCRdb recomputed calls from the 5' RACE reads with MiXCR, one row per CDR3 protein. The sample has around 91,000 distinct CDR3 sequences, just under 9% seen once. The CDR3 extends over 14 amino acids. V lost 0 bases and J 10 bases, leaving 13 bases between the germline ends. Germline-derived CDR1 and CDR2 are MNHEY and SVGAGI. Study-wide results and limits: A TCR beta motif made of about eight highly homologous variants seemed typical of ankylosing spondylitis blood.

The source of this sequence is a male donor with ankylosing spondylitis. The sequenced sample was blood, either unsorted or a sorted T cell fraction (not recorded which). This chain links TRBV6-5 with TRBJ2-1; perhaps TRBD2 as D (5 bases). This chain's CDR3 is CASSYSRGPGEQFF. The CDR3, as DNA: TGTGCCAGCAGTTACTCGAGAGGGCCCGGGGAGCAGTTCTTC.